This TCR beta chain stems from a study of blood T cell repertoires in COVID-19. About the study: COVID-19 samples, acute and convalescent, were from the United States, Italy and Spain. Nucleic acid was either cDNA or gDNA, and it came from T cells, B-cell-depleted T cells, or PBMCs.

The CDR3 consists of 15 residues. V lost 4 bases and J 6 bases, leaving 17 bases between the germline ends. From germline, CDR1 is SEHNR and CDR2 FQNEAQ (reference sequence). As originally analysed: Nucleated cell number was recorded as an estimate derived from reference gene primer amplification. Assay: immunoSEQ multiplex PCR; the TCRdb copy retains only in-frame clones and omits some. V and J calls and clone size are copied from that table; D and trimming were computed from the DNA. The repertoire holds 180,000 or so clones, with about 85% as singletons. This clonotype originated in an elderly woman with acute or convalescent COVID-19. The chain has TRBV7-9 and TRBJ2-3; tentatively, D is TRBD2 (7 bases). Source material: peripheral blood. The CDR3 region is CASSSAGRRGDTQYF. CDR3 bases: TGTGCCAGCAGCTCAGCGGGGCGAAGGGGGGATACGCAGTATTTT.